Listed here are 2 T cell receptor beta chains from one sample, sequenced in a study of blood T cell repertoires in COVID-19. The repertoire was sequenced with immunoSEQ multiplex PCR; TCRdb's copy has only in-frame clones and lacks some. The sample holds around 110,000 clones, 82% seen once. The material sequenced was peripheral blood. All receptors come from a man between 65 and 85 years old with acute or convalescent COVID-19.

The chain is built from TRBV29-1 and TRBJ2-1; maybe TRBD1 (5 bases). Per germline, CDR1 SQVTM and CDR2 ANQGSEA. The CDR3 totals 13 residues. The V end was cut by 6 bases, the J end by 7 bases, with 16 bases between. The CDR3 region is CSVGPGSFNEQFF. DNA of the CDR3: TGCAGCGTGGGGCCAGGCTCGTTTAATGAGCAGTTCTTC.

The chain uses TRBV6-1 and TRBJ1-2; 10 nucleotides match TRBD1. Germline assignment: CDR1 MNHNS and CDR2 SASEGT. The J segment lost 4 bases and the V segment lost 0 bases, leaving 5 bases of the junction unmatched. The CDR3 runs 16 residues. CDR3 residues: CASSEAETGGGYGYTF. CDR3 sequence (DNA): TGTGCCAGCAGTGAAGCGGAGACAGGGGGCGGCTATGGCTACACCTTC.